These 18 T cell receptor beta chains originate from one sample sequenced in a study of graft-versus-host responses after intestinal transplantation. Antigens of these TCRs are unknown. Measured with immunoSEQ multiplex PCR; TCRdb has only the in-frame clones, and not every one. This sample yields 80,000 to 100,000 clones, of which roughly 89% are seen a single time; roughly 0.31% belongs to the top ten. The material sequenced was unstimulated CD4+ T cells sorted from spleen or lymph node cells, taken before intestinal transplant. These receptor sequences come from a human donor who received an intestinal transplant.

This chain uses TRBV5-5 with TRBJ2-7; 7 nucleotides line up with TRBD2. V lost 0 bases to trimming and J lost 0 bases; unmatched junction nucleotides: 9. CDR3 size: 17 residues. Germline CDR1 is SGHKS and CDR2 is YYEKEE (reference sequence). As DNA, the CDR3 is TGTGCCAGCAGCTTGGCGAGCGGGGCTTCACACTCCTACGAGCAGTACTTC. Translated, it gives CASSLASGASHSYEQYF.

V and J are TRBV29-1 and TRBJ1-2, with D unresolved. V was cut by 2 bases and J by 4 bases, with 11 bases left in between. The germline V gene has CDR1 SQVTM and CDR2 ANQGSEA. CDR3 length: 13 amino acids. The CDR3 reads CSVEFGDGYGYTF. In nucleotides, the CDR3 is TGCAGCGTTGAATTCGGGGATGGCTATGGCTACACCTTC.

This rearrangement joins TRBV9 to TRBJ2-3, with D possibly being TRBD2 (5 bases). CDR1 and CDR2 (germline): SGDLS, YYNGEE. This CDR3 comprises 15 residues. Trimming took off 1 base at V and 0 bases at J, with 9 bases between the two ends. The CDR3 region has the DNA TGTGCCAGCAGCGTAAGAGCGGATAGCACAGATACGCAGTATTTT. It encodes CASSVRADSTDTQYF.

The chain has TRBV2 and TRBJ2-7; 11 nucleotides agree with TRBD1. CDR3 size: 16 residues. CDR1 is SNHLY and CDR2 is FYNNEI in the germline V gene. V shed 6 bases, J shed 3 bases, and the junction held 10 bases outside the gene matches. This chain's CDR3 is CASRRDRGSAGYEQYF. As DNA, the CDR3 is TGTGCCAGCAGGAGGGACAGGGGGTCAGCCGGCTACGAGCAGTACTTC.

The chain joins TRBV27 to TRBJ2-5; TRBD2 might be the D (6 bases). From germline, CDR1 is MNHEY and CDR2 SMNVEV (reference sequence). The CDR3 is made up of 15 amino acids. Trimming cost V 6 bases and J 4 bases, with 18 bases left between them. This CDR3 reads CASSQLRGTVETQYF. The CDR3 nucleotides are TGTGCCAGCAGCCAGTTGCGGGGAACAGTAGAGACCCAGTACTTC.

The V gene is TRBV5-4, the J gene TRBJ2-2; a weak D match, TRBD1 (5 bases). Germline-derived CDR1 and CDR2 are SGHNT and YYREEE (reference sequence). The CDR3 length is 13 residues. Between the trimmed V and J ends, which lost 0 bases and 6 bases, there was a span of 6 bases. The CDR3 loop is CASSLEGPGELFF. CDR3 nucleotides: TGTGCCAGCAGCTTGGAGGGGCCCGGGGAGCTGTTTTTT.

This clone was detected only a few times. The chain combines TRBV5-8 with TRBJ1-3; no definite D call. The CDR3 is 15 amino acids. V gave up 2 bases and J gave up 0 bases, with 9 bases separating them. Germline V gene lookup returns CDR1 SGHTS and CDR2 YDEGEE. This chain's CDR3 is CASSLMRTSGNTIYF. The CDR3, as DNA: TGTGCCAGCAGCTTAATGAGAACCTCTGGAAACACCATATATTTT.

V and J are TRBV5-1 and TRBJ2-1; 8 nucleotides match TRBD2. Germline trimming cut 2 bases from V and 6 bases from J; bases unmatched to any gene: 4. The CDR3 covers 14 residues. Looked up from germline, CDR1 is SGHRS and CDR2 is YFSETQ. The CDR3 loop reads CASSFSGMGNEQFF. CDR3 bases: TGCGCCAGCAGCTTTAGCGGGATGGGCAATGAGCAGTTCTTC.

This chain joins TRBV21-1 and TRBJ2-7; TRBD2, the table's D call, lacks a check against the DNA. TRBV21-1 is deemed a pseudogene. The CDR3 is made up of 13 amino acids. CDR3 sequence: CASSSGPSREQYF. CDR3 nucleotides: TGTGCCAGCAGCAGCGGGCCCTCGCGGGAGCAGTACTTC.

This rearrangement joins TRBV6-1 to TRBJ2-7; 7 nucleotides agree with TRBD2. Trimming cost V 3 bases and J 5 bases; bases outside gene matches: 13. In germline, CDR1 is MNHNS, CDR2 SASEGT. The CDR3 is 16 residues long. For the CDR3, the DNA is TGTGCCAGCAGTGATCGCCGAGCGCGGGGGACCGACGAGCAGTACTTC. This codes for CASSDRRARGTDEQYF.

The gene calls are TRBV2 and TRBJ2-7, with D possibly matching TRBD2 (6 bases). CDR1 is SNHLY, CDR2 FYNNEI, per germline. V shed 8 bases and J shed 0 bases, with 14 bases lying between them. The CDR3 extends over 14 amino acids. The CDR3 region has the DNA TGTGCCAGCGTCCGGGACTCTCACTCCTACGAGCAGTACTTC. It yields the protein CASVRDSHSYEQYF.

The CDR3 sequence is CASSYRATGWTGELFF. DNA of the CDR3: TGTGCCAGCAGTTACAGGGCTACAGGGTGGACCGGGGAGCTGTTTTTT. This chain connects TRBV6-5 to TRBJ2-2; D possibly corresponds to TRBD1 (6 bases). Trimming took 2 bases from V and 5 from J, leaving 15 bases between them. The V gene's germline CDR1 is MNHEY and CDR2 SVGAGI. The CDR3 has 16 residues.

This clone was seen once. For the CDR3, the DNA is TGTGCCAGCAGCGCGTACTCCGGACTAGCGGGCCTAGGGAATGAGCAGTTCTTC. It yields the protein CASSAYSGLAGLGNEQFF. The genes are TRBV13 and TRBJ2-1, with 11 nucleotides matching TRBD2. V shed 5 bases, J shed 7 bases, and the junction held 16 bases outside the gene matches. The CDR3 loop spans 18 amino acids. Germline assignment: CDR1 PRHDT and CDR2 FYEKMQ (reference sequence).

The gene calls are TRBV9 and TRBJ2-5, with 11 bases aligning to TRBD2. Germline V lookup: CDR1 SGDLS, CDR2 YYNGEE. The CDR3 runs to 16 residues. The J segment lost 3 bases and the V segment lost 2 bases, leaving 6 bases of the junction unmatched. The CDR3 region is CASSVRPSGGKETQYF. As DNA, the CDR3 is TGTGCCAGCAGCGTTAGGCCTAGCGGGGGGAAAGAGACCCAGTACTTC.

The genes are TRBV2 and TRBJ2-1; 13 nucleotides align to TRBD2. The length of the CDR3 is 14 residues. Germline CDR1 reads SNHLY; CDR2 reads FYNNEI. V gave up 11 bases and J gave up 4 bases; unmatched junction bases: 5. The CDR3 DNA follows: TGTGCCGTACTAGCGGGGGGGCTATACAATGAGCAGTTCTTC. Amino acid sequence: CAVLAGGLYNEQFF.

The genes are TRBV6-1 and TRBJ2-3, with D maybe TRBD2 (7 bases). Germline V lookup: CDR1 MNHNS, CDR2 SASEGT. The CDR3 extends over 15 amino acids. Trimming removed 1 base at V and 6 bases at J, with 14 bases between. CDR3 in amino acids: CASSEVGGGLDTQYF. The CDR3 DNA reads as TGTGCCAGCAGTGAAGTAGGGGGGGGCCTGGATACGCAGTATTTT.

In its sample, this clone was seen a few times. The rearrangement links TRBV30 to TRBJ2-3, with D perhaps TRBD2 (6 bases). Germline CDR1 is GTSNPN and CDR2 is SVGIG (reference sequence). The CDR3 length is 17 residues. V was trimmed by 2 bases and J by 1 base, leaving 19 bases between them. The CDR3 DNA reads TGTGCCTGGAGTCCCCCCCCTATACTAGCCCGCACAGATACGCAGTATTTT. Amino acids: CAWSPPPILARTDTQYF.

This clone was detected only once. Distinct nucleotide sequences in the sample also encode this CDR3. This sequence joins TRBV5-1 and TRBJ2-5; D might be TRBD2 (5 bases). V gave up 0 bases and J gave up 5 bases, with 8 bases separating them. Germline CDR1 is SGHRS and CDR2 is YFSETQ. The CDR3 length is 13 residues. The CDR3 region has the DNA TGCGCCAGCAGCTTGGGAAGCGGCGAGACCCAGTACTTC. Translating gives CASSLGSGETQYF.